This paragraph covers one T cell receptor beta chain sequence. Antigen unknown. Germline lookup yields CDR1 SGHRS and CDR2 YFSETQ. The CDR3 is 16 amino acids. Trimming pared 5 bases from V and 8 bases from J, leaving 22 bases between. Investigators performed immunoSEQ version v3.0 at survey level. Sequencing was designed to cover 40,000-50,000 T-cell genomes in each sample. The repertoire was sequenced with immunoSEQ multiplex PCR; TCRdb's copy has only in-frame clones and lacks some. The table lists approximately 47,000 clones, around 80% of them singletons, with approximately 3% in the top ten. The sample belongs to a study of long-term antiretroviral therapy in people with HIV. Findings and caveats of the study: The range of CDR3 lengths in HIV repertoires proved narrower than that found in controls. Despite increasing after ART, diversity remained lower than that of transplant donor controls. Older ART regimens were possibly in use when the blood was collected between about 2004 and 2018.

The chain employs TRBV5-1 and TRBJ2-2; possibly TRBD2 for D (6 bases). The sample consisted of unsorted PBMCs, taken 0.8 years after starting antiretroviral therapy. This TCR came from a woman younger than 30 with HIV. CDR3 sequence: CASRAGSSRGEGELFF. The DNA for the CDR3 is TGCGCCAGCAGGGCCGGGTCCTCGCGGGGTGAGGGGGAGCTGTTTTTT.